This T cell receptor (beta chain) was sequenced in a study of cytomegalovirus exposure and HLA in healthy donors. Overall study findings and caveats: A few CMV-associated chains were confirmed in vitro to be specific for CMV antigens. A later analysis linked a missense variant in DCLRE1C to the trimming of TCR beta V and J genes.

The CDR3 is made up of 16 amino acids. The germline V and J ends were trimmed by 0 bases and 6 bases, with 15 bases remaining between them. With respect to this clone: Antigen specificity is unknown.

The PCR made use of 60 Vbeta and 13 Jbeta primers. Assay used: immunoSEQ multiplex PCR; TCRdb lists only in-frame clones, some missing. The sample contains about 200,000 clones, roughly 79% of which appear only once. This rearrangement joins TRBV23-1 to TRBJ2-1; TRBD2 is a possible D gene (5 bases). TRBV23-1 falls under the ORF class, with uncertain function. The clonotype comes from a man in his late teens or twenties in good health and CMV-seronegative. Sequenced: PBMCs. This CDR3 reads CASSQSSGSEGNEQFF. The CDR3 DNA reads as TGCGCCAGCAGTCAATCGTCGGGGTCAGAGGGCAATGAGCAGTTCTTC.